The present entry profiles one TCR beta chain with its context. A clone one base away is much larger, so this may be a read error. There are 15 residues in the CDR3. Germline V gene data show CDR1 as SGHTA and CDR2 as FQGNSA. V trimming: 5 bases; J trimming: 9 bases; junction bases outside the gene matches: 12. This sample stems from a study of blood T cells in healthy people across ages. With a J-beta primer mix and a sample-barcoded 5' primer, a second PCR ran roughly 6 to 12 cycles. Each CDR3 protein is one row after TCRdb ran MiXCR on the 5' RACE reads. The sample holds approximately 810,000 distinct CDR3 sequences; less than 35% are singletons and the top ten take 15% to 20%.

This clonotype was obtained from a woman of 80 years or more in good health. Sequenced material: blood. This sequence joins TRBV7-2 and TRBJ1-4; 7 bases match TRBD1. The CDR3 DNA follows: TGTGCCAGCAGCGGCCGACAGGGCCTGGGGAAAAAACTGTTTTTT. Protein sequence: CASSGRQGLGKKLFF.